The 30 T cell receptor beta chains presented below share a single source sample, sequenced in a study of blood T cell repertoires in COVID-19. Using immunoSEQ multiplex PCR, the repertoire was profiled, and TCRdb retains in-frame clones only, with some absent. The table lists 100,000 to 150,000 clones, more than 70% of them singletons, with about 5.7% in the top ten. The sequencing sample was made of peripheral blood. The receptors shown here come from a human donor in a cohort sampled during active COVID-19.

CDR3 sequence: CASSADRAVDQPQHF. The CDR3 DNA reads TGTGCCAGCAGTGCGGACAGGGCGGTTGATCAGCCCCAGCATTTT. The chain carries TRBV2 and TRBJ1-5; 8 bases map to TRBD1. With 4 bases clipped from V and 5 bases from J, the junction kept 7 bases outside the gene matches. CDR3 length equals 15 residues. The germline CDR1 and CDR2 sequences are SNHLY and FYNNEI.

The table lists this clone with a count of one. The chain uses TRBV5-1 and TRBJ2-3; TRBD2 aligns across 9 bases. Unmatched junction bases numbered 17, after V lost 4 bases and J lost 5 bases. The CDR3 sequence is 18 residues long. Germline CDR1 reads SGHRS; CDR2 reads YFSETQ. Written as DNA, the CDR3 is TGCGCCAGCAGCCGCATGCCTCGTAGCGGGAGTGTTATAGATACGCAGTATTTT. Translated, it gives CASSRMPRSGSVIDTQYF. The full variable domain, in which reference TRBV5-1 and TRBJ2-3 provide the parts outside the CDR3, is KAGVTQTPRYLIKTRGQQVTLSCSPISGHRSVSWYQQTPGQGLQFLFEYFSETQRNKGNFPGRFSGRQFSNSRSEMNVSTLELGDSALYLCASSRMPRSGSVIDTQYFGPGTRLTVL.

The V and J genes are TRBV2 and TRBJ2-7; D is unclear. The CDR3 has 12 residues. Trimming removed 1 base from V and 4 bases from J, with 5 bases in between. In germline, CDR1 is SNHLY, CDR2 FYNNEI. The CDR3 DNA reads TGTGCCAGCAGTGAAGACTTGTACGAGCAGTACTTC. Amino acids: CASSEDLYEQYF. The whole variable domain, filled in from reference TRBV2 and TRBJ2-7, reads EPEVTQTPSHQVTQMGQEVILRCVPISNHLYFYWYRQILGQKVEFLVSFYNNEISEKSEIFDDQFSVERPDGSNFTLKIRSTKLEDSAMYFCASSEDLYEQYFGPGTRLTVT.

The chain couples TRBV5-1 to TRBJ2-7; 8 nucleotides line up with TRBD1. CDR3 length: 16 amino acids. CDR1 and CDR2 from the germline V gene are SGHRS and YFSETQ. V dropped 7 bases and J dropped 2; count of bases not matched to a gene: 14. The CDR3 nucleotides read TGCGCCAGCTCGAAATCCCGGGACAGGCATGCCTACGAGCAGTACTTC. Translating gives CASSKSRDRHAYEQYF.

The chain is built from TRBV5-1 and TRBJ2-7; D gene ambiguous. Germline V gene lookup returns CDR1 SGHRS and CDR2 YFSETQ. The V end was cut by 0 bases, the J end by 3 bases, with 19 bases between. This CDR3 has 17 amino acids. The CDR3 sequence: CASSLGPVYTGYYEQYF. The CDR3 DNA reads TGCGCCAGCAGCTTGGGGCCGGTGTACACGGGTTACTACGAGCAGTACTTC.

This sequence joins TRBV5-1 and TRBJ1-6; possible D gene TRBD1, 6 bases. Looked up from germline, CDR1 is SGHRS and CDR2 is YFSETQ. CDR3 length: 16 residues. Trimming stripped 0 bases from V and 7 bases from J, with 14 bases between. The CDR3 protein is CASSLVVGQSNSPLHF. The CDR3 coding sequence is TGCGCCAGCAGCTTGGTAGTCGGACAGAGCAATTCACCCCTCCACTTT.

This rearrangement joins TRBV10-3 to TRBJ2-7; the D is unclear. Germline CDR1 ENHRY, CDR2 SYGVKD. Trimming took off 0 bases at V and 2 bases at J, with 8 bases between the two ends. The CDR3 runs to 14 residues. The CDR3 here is CAISESTGPYEQYF. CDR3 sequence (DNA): TGTGCCATCAGTGAGTCGACTGGCCCCTACGAGCAGTACTTC.

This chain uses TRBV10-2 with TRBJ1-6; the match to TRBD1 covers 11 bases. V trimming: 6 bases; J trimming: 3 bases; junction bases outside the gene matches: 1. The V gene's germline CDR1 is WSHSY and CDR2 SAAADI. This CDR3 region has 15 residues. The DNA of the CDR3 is TGCGCCAGCAGAGGGACAGGGGGCTATAATTCACCCCTCCACTTT. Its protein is CASRGTGGYNSPLHF.

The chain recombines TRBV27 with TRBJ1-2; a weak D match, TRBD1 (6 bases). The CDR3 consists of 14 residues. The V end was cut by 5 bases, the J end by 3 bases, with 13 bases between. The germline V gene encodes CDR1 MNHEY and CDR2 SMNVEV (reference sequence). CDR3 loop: CASSPMTGYYGYTF. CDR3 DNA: TGTGCCAGCAGTCCGATGACAGGATACTATGGCTACACCTTC.

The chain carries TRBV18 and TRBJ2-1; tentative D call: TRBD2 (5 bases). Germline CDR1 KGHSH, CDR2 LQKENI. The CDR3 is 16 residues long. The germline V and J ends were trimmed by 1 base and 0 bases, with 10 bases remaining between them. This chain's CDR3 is CASSPQERSSYNEQFF. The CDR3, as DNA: TGTGCCAGCTCACCACAAGAGCGGTCCTCCTACAATGAGCAGTTCTTC.

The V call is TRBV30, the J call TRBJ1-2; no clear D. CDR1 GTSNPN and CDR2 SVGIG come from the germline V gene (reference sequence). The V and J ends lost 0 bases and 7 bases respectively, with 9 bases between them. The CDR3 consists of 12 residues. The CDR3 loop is CAWSVFGTGYTF. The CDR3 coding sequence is TGTGCCTGGAGTGTATTTGGCACTGGCTACACCTTC. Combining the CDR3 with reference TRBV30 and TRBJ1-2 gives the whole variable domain SQTIHQWPATLVQPVGSPLSLECTVEGTSNPNLYWYRQAAGRGLQLLFYSVGIGQISSEVPQNLSASRPQDRQFILSSKKLLLSDSGFYLCAWSVFGTGYTFGSGTRLTVV.

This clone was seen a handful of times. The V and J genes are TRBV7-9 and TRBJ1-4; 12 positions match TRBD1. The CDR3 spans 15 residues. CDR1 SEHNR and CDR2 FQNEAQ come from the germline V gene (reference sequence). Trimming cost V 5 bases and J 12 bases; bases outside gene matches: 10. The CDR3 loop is CASSRGQGAFDELFF. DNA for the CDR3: TGTGCCAGCAGCCGGGGACAGGGGGCTTTTGATGAACTGTTTTTT.

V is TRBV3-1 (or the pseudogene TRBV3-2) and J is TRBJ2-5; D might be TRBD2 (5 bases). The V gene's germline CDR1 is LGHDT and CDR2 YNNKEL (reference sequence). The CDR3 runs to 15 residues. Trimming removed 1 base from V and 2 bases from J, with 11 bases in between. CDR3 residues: CASSQVSGGQETQYF. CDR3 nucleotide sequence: TGTGCCAGCAGCCAAGTGTCGGGCGGGCAAGAGACCCAGTACTTC.

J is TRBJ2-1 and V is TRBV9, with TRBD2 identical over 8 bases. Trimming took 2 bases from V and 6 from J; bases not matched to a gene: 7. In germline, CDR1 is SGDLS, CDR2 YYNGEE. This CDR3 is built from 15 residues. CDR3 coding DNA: TGTGCCAGCAGCGTTAGCCCTAGCGGGTTCAATGAGCAGTTCTTC. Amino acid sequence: CASSVSPSGFNEQFF.

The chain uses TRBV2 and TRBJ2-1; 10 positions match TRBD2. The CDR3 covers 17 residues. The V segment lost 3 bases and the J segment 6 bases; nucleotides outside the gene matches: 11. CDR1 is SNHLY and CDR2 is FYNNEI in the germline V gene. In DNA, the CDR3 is TGTGCCAGCAGTGATGGAATATGGCTAGCGGGAGCCAATGAGCAGTTCTTC. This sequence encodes CASSDGIWLAGANEQFF.

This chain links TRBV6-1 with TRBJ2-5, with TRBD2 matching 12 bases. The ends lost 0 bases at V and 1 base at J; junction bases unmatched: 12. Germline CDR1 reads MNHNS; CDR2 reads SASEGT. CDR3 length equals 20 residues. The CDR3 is CASSEAGLAGTLTTQETQYF. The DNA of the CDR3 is TGTGCCAGCAGTGAAGCTGGACTAGCGGGGACCCTTACGACCCAAGAGACCCAGTACTTC.

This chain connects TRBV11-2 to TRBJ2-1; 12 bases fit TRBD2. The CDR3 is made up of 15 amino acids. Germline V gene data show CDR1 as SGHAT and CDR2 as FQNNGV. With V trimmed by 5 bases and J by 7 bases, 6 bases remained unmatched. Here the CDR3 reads CASSLGLAGGNEQFF. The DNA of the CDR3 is TGTGCCAGCAGCCTCGGCCTAGCGGGGGGGAATGAGCAGTTCTTC.

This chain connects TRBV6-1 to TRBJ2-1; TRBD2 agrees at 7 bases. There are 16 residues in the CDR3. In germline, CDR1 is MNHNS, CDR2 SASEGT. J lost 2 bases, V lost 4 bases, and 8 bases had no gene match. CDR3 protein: CASSGQGLSTYNEQFF. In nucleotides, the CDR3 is TGTGCCAGCAGTGGCCAGGGACTATCTACCTACAATGAGCAGTTCTTC.

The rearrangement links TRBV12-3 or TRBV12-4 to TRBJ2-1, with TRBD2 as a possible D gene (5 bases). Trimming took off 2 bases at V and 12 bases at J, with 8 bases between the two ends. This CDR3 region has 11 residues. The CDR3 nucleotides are TGTGCCAGCAGTTTATTAGCGCGGCAGTTCTTC. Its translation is CASSLLARQFF.

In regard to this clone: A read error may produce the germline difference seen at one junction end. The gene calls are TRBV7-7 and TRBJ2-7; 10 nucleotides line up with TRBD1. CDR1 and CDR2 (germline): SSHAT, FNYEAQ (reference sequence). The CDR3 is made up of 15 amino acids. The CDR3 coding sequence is TGTGCTAGCAGCCTCCGGGACAGGGGTCCGTACGAGCAGTACTTC. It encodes CASSLRDRGPYEQYF.

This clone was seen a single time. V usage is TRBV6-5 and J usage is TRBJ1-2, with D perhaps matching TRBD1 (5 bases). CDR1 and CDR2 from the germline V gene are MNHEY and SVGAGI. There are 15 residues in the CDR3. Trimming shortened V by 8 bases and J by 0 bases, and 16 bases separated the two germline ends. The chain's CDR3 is CASLPGRGANYGYTF. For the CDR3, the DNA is TGTGCCAGCTTACCAGGGCGGGGAGCTAACTATGGCTACACCTTC.

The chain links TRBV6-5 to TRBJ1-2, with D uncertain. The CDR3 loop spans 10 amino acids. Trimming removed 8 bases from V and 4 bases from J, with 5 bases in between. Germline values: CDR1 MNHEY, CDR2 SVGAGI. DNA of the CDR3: TGTGCCAGCGAGGGCTATGGCTACACCTTC. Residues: CASEGYGYTF.

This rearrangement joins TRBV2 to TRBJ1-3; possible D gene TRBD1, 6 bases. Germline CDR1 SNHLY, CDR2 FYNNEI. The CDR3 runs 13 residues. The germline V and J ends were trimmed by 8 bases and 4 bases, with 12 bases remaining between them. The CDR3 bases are TGTGCCAGCGGCAGGGGCGGGGGAAACACCATATATTTT. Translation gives CASGRGGGNTIYF. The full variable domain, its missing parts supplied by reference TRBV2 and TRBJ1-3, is EPEVTQTPSHQVTQMGQEVILRCVPISNHLYFYWYRQILGQKVEFLVSFYNNEISEKSEIFDDQFSVERPDGSNFTLKIRSTKLEDSAMYFCASGRGGGNTIYFGEGSWLTVV.

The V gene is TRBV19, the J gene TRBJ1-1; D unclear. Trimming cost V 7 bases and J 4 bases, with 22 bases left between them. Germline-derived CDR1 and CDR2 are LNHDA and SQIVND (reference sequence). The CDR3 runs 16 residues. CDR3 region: CASMVAQTIMRTEAFF. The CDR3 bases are TGTGCCAGTATGGTGGCACAGACTATTATGCGCACTGAAGCTTTCTTT.

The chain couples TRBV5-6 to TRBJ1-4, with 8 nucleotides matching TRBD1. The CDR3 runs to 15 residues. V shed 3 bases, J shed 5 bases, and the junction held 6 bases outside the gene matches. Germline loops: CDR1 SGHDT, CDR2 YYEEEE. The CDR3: CASSYDQGANEKLFF. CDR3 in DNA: TGTGCCAGCAGCTATGACCAGGGGGCAAATGAAAAACTGTTTTTT.

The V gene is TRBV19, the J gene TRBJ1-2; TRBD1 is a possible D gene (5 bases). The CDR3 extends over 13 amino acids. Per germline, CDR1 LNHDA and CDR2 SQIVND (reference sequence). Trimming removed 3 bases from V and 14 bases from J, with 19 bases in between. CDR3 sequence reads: CASSIRVWGRETF. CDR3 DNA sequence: TGTGCCAGTAGTATTAGAGTGTGGGGGAGGGAGACCTTC.

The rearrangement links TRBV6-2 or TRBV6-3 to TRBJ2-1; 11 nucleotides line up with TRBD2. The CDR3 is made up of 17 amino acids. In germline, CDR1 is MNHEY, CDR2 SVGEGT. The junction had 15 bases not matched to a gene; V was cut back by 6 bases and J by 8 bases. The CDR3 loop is CASSPSGRKTRSDEQFF. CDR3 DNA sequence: TGTGCCAGCAGCCCTAGCGGGAGGAAAACACGGTCGGATGAGCAGTTCTTC.

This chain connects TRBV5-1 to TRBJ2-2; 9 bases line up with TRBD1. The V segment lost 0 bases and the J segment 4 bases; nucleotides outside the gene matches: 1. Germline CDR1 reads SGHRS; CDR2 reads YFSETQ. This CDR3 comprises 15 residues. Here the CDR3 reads CASSLDRGLTGELFF. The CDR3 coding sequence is TGCGCCAGCAGCTTGGACAGGGGGCTCACCGGGGAGCTGTTTTTT.

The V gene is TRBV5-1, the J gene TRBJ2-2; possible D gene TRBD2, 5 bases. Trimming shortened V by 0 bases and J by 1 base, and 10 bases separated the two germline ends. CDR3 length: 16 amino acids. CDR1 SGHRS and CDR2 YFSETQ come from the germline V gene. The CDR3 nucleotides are TGCGCCAGCAGCTTGGGACTAACCCAGAACACCGGGGAGCTGTTTTTT. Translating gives CASSLGLTQNTGELFF.

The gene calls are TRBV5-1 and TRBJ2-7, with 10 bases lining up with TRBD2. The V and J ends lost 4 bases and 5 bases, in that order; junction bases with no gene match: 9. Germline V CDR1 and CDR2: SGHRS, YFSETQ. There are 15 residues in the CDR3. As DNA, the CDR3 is TGCGCCAGCAGCACCTCTAGCGGGAGTCTCGACGAGCAGTACTTC. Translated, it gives CASSTSSGSLDEQYF.